This is a list of T cell receptor beta chains from one sample in a study of breast tumors, draining lymph nodes, adjacent tissues. Each CDR3 protein is one row after TCRdb ran MiXCR on the multiplex PCR reads. The sample carries about 180,000 distinct CDR3 sequences, 30% to 35% recorded once. The specimen sequenced was axillary lymph node tissue. Source of these receptors: a female donor with breast cancer. Some clones in this sample may be carry-over from other donors' samples. Both conserved end residues are part of each CDR3. The size field is filled for only some rows; it gives once, few, many or a size class.

v_gene,j_gene,abundance,CDR3aa
TRBV7-3,TRBJ2-1,many,CASSLRAGDNEQFF
TRBV6-6,TRBJ2-7,many,CASSYTLEQYF
TRBV2,TRBJ1-6,many,CASIGYSLNHHF
TRBV20-1,TRBJ2-2,-,CSARIAAANTGGLFF
TRBV27,TRBJ2-7,many,CASRAPGAPWEQYF
TRBV20-1,TRBJ2-7,-,CSASREQGSSYEQYF
TRBV20-1,TRBJ1-5,many,CSARDASVGISLQPQHF
TRBV5-6,TRBJ1-5,once,CASRQGAINQPQHF
TRBV12-3/TRBV12-4,TRBJ1-2,many,CASSPTTGIGGYTF
TRBV19,TRBJ2-2,many,CASGPGQGWPGELFF
TRBV18,TRBJ1-3,many,CASSPLGRGISGNTIYF
TRBV18,TRBJ2-7,many,CASSPPLQGSPYEQYF
TRBV5-1,TRBJ2-2,once,CASSLAGTGVTSTGELFF
TRBV5-1,TRBJ2-7,many,CASSLARSYEQYF
TRBV20-1,TRBJ2-5,once,CNAREHSQTPYF
TRBV7-3,TRBJ2-1,many,CASSPQVLAGRRLDEQFF
TRBV6-2/TRBV6-3,TRBJ2-1,many,CASSLTSAVSSYNEQFF
TRBV4-1,TRBJ2-3,-,CASSQDVLAPMDTQYF
TRBV5-1,TRBJ1-2,-,CASSSSSLGQGLYGYTF
TRBV25-1,TRBJ1-2,-,CASSESSTGTGDGYTF
TRBV7-6,TRBJ1-4,many,CASSAGSEKLFF
TRBV19,TRBJ1-5,once,CASSSHGGIGSQPQHF
TRBV30,TRBJ1-2,many,CAWTSIEGGSYTF
TRBV27,TRBJ2-1,many,CASNSAAGLAGVEQFF
TRBV28,TRBJ1-3,few,CASLAGDSPFNSGNTIYF
TRBV5-1,TRBJ2-2,many,CASSLGQGTRRHTGELFF
TRBV12-3/TRBV12-4,TRBJ1-6,many,CASSFRGSTSPLHF
TRBV6-4,TRBJ2-6,-,CASSDSTGANVLTF
TRBV6-6,TRBJ2-1,many,CASTRGAGGEQFF
TRBV13,TRBJ2-6,many,CASSSPFSGANVLTF
TRBV2,TRBJ2-2,-,CASREEGARSGELSF
TRBV6-2/TRBV6-3,TRBJ2-5,many,CASSPGTGGQTQYF
TRBV20-1,TRBJ1-5,-,CSAMDRGIQPQHF
TRBV11-1,TRBJ2-3,-,CASSLAAGPTDTQYF
TRBV9,-,-,CARSRGASVETQYF
TRBV5-1,TRBJ2-1,many,CASSLIPDEQFF
TRBV9,TRBJ2-1,-,CASSADSRAGAETEQFF
TRBV11-3,TRBJ1-3,many,CASSLRMGNTIYF
TRBV6-6,TRBJ1-3,-,CASSLGTGGRNTIYF
TRBV19,TRBJ2-7,many,CASSISESYEQYF
TRBV9,TRBJ1-2,many,CASSSTGTANYGYTF
TRBV13,TRBJ1-1,-,CASSSSTGFHTEAFF
TRBV18,TRBJ1-1,-,CASSSLQLGNTEAFF
TRBV7-8,TRBJ2-3,-,CASSLGPLASDKQYF
TRBV4-3,TRBJ1-5,many,CASSQGGGGNQPQHF
TRBV11-2,TRBJ2-6,many,CASSLVSGSGANVLTF
TRBV7-6,TRBJ2-5,many,CASSPGTGEAQYF
TRBV15,TRBJ2-3,-,CATIPGQGTDTQYF